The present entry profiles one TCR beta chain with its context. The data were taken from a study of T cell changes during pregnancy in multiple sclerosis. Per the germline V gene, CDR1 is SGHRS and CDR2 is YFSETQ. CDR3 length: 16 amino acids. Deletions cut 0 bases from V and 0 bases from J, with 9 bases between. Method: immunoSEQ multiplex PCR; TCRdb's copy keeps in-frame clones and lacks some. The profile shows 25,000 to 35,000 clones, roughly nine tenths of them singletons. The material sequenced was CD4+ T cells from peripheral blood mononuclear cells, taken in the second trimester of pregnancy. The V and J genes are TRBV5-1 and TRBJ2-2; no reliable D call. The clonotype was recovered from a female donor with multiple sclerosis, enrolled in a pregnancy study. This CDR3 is CASSLVIQANTGELFF. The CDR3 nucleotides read TGCGCCAGCAGCTTGGTCATCCAGGCGAACACCGGGGAGCTGTTTTTT.